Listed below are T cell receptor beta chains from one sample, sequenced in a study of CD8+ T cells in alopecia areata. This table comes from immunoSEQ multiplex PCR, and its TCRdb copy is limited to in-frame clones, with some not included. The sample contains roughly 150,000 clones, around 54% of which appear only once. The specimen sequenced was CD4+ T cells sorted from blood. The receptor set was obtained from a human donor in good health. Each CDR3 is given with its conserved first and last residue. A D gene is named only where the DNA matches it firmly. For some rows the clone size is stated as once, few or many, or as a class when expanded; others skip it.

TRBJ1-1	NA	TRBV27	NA	CASSLSPGTEAFF	TGTGCCAGCAGTTTGTCCCCGGGCACTGAAGCTTTCTTT
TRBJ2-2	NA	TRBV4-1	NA	CASSPFSLRPPANTGELFF	TGCGCCAGCAGCCCATTTTCCCTACGACCCCCCGCGAACACCGGGGAGCTGTTTTTT
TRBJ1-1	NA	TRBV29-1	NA	CSYQDSGRTFF	TGCAGCTATCAGGACAGCGGTAGGACTTTCTTT
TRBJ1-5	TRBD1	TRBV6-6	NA	CASSYSEGASNQPQHF	TGTGCCAGCAGTTACTCGGAGGGGGCGAGCAATCAGCCCCAGCATTTT
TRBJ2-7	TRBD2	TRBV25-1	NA	CASSAPRTSNVFEQYF	TGTGCCAGCAGTGCACCAAGGACTAGCAATGTTTTCGAGCAGTACTTC
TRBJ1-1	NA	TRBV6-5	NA	CASSPGPNTEAFF	TGTGCCAGCAGTCCAGGGCCGAACACTGAAGCTTTCTTT
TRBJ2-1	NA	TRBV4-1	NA	CASSQGPYNEQFF	TGCGCCAGCAGCCAAGGGCCGTACAATGAGCAGTTCTTC
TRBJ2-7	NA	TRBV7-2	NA	CASSPSVLVAYEQYF	TGTGCCAGCAGCCCCTCGGTCCTGGTTGCCTACGAGCAGTACTTC
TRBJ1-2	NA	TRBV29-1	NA	CSVGGSNYGYTF	TGCAGCGTTGGGGGCAGTAACTATGGCTACACCTTC
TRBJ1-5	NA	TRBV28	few	CASTNPGGLGQPQHF	TGTGCCAGCACGAACCCGGGGGGCTTGGGGCAGCCCCAGCATTTT
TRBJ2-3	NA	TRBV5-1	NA	CASSSSTLSDTQYF	TGCGCCAGCAGCTCCTCTACACTCTCGGATACGCAGTATTTT
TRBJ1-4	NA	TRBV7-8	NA	CASSQRGRVSVPNEKLFF	TGTGCCAGCAGCCAAAGAGGACGCGTATCAGTGCCTAATGAAAAACTGTTTTTT
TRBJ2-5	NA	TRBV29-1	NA	CSVESRRQETQYF	TGCAGCGTTGAATCCAGGAGGCAAGAGACCCAGTACTTC
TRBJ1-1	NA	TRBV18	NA	CASSPPVISTEAFF	TGTGCCAGCTCACCACCAGTCATCAGCACTGAAGCTTTCTTT
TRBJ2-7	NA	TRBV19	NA	CASSRSQTSSYEQYF	TGTGCCAGTAGTCGATCCCAGACTAGTTCCTACGAGCAGTACTTC
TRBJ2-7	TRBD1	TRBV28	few	CASSGDRGIKYF	TGTGCCAGCAGTGGGGACAGGGGGATAAAGTACTTC
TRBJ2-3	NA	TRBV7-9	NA	CASSLVKTGLSTDTQYF	TGTGCCAGCAGCTTAGTAAAGACCGGGTTAAGCACAGATACGCAGTATTTT
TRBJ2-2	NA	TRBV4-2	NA	CASSQVSRGSTGELFF	TGTGCCAGCAGCCAAGTTAGTAGAGGAAGCACCGGGGAGCTGTTTTTT
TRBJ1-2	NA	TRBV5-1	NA	CASSLEDSNYGYTF	TGCGCCAGCAGCTTGGAAGACAGCAACTATGGCTACACCTTC
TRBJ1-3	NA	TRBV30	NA	CAWSAGNTIYF	TGTGCCTGGAGTGCCGGAAACACCATATATTTT